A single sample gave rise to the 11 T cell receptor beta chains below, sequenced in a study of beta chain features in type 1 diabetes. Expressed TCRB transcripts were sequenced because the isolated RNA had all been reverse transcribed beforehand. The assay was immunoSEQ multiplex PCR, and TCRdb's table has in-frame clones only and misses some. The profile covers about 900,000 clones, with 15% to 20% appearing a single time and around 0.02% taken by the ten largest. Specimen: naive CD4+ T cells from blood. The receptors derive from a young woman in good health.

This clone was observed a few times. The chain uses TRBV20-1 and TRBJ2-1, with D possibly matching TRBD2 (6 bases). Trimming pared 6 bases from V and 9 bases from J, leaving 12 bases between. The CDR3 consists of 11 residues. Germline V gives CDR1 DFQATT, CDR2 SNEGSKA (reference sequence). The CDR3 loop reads CSARLVAEQFF. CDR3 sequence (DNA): TGCAGTGCCAGACTAGTGGCTGAGCAGTTCTTC.

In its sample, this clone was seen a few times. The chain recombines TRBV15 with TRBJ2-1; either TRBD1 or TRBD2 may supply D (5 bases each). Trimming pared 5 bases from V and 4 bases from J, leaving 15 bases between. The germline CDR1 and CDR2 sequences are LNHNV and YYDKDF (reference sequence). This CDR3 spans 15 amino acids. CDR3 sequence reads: CATSDPGTFYNEQFF. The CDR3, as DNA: TGTGCCACCAGCGACCCCGGGACCTTTTACAATGAGCAGTTCTTC.

The CDR3 spells CASTSSLSDEQFF. For the CDR3, the DNA is TGTGCCAGCACTAGTTCACTCAGCGATGAGCAGTTCTTC. The chain recombines TRBV6-1 with TRBJ2-1; D not resolved. This CDR3 has 13 amino acids. The ends were cut back, 7 bases at V and 8 bases at J, with 15 bases in the middle. Looked up from germline, CDR1 is MNHNS and CDR2 is SASEGT.

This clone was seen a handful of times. In DNA, the CDR3 is TGTGCCAGCAGCGAACACGTCCCCTCCTACAATGAGCAGTTCTTC. Protein: CASSEHVPSYNEQFF. The rearrangement links TRBV7-2 to TRBJ2-1; D is unclear. The V and J ends lost 5 bases and 0 bases respectively, with 11 bases between them. The CDR3 totals 15 residues. The V gene's germline CDR1 is SGHTA and CDR2 FQGNSA. The whole variable domain, filled in from reference TRBV7-2 and TRBJ2-1, reads GAGVSQSPSNKVTEKGKDVELRCDPISGHTALYWYRQSLGQGLEFLIYFQGNSAPDKSGLPSDRFSAERTGGSVSTLTIQRTQQEDSAVYLCASSEHVPSYNEQFFGPGTRLTVL.

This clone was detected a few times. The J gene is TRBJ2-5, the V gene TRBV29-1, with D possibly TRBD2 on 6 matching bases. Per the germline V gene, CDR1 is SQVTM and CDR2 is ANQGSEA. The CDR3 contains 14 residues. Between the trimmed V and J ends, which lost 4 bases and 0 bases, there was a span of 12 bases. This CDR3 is CSVGSGLYQETQYF. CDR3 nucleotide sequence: TGCAGCGTTGGAAGCGGGCTGTACCAAGAGACCCAGTACTTC.

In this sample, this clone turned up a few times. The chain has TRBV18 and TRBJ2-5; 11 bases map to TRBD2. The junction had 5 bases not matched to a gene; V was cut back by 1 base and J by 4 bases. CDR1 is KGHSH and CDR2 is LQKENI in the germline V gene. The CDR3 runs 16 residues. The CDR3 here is CASSPQGLAGGETQYF. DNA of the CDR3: TGTGCCAGCTCACCACAAGGGCTAGCGGGAGGAGAGACCCAGTACTTC. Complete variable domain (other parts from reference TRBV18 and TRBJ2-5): NAGVMQNPRHLVRRRGQEARLRCSPMKGHSHVYWYRQLPEEGLKFMVYLQKENIIDESGMPKERFSAEFPKEGPSILRIQQVVRGDSAAYFCASSPQGLAGGETQYFGPGTRLLVL.

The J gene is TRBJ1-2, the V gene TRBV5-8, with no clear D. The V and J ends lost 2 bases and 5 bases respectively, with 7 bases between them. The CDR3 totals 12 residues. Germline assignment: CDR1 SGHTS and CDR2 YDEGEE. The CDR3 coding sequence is TGTGCCAGCAGCTTAGGTCTTTATGGCTACACCTTC. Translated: CASSLGLYGYTF.

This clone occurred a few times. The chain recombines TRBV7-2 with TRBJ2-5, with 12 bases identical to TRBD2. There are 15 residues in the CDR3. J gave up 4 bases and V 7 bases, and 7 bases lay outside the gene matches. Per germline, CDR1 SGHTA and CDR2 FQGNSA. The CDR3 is CASTRLAGVGETQYF. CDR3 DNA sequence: TGTGCCAGCACTCGACTAGCGGGAGTTGGAGAGACCCAGTACTTC.

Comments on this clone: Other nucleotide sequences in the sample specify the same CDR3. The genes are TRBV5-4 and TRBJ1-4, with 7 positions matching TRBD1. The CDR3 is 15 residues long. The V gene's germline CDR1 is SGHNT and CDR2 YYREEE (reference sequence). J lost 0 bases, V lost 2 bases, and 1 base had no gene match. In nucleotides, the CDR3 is TGTGCCAGCAGCTTAAGGGGGCCAACTAATGAAAAACTGTTTTTT. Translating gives CASSLRGPTNEKLFF.

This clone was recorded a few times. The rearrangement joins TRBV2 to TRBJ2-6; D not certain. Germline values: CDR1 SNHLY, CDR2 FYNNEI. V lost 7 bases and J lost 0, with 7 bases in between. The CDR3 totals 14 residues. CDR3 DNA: TGTGCCAGCACCCAGAACTCTGGGGCCAACGTCCTGACTTTC. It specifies CASTQNSGANVLTF. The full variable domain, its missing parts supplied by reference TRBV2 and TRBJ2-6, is EPEVTQTPSHQVTQMGQEVILRCVPISNHLYFYWYRQILGQKVEFLVSFYNNEISEKSEIFDDQFSVERPDGSNFTLKIRSTKLEDSAMYFCASTQNSGANVLTFGAGSRLTVL.

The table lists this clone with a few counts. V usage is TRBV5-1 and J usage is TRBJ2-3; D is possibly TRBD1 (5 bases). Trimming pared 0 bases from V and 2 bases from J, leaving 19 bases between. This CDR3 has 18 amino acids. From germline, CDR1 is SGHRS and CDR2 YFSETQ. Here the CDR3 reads CASSLEGALRSPTDTQYF. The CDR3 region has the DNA TGCGCCAGCAGCTTGGAAGGGGCCTTGCGGAGCCCCACAGATACGCAGTATTTT.